The entry below gives a single TCR beta chain sequence along with its context. Measured with immunoSEQ multiplex PCR; TCRdb has only the in-frame clones, and not every one. The data contain fewer than 50,000 clones, about 78% of them singletons. The sample is drawn from a study of early stage breast cancer tumors. CDR1 is LGHNA and CDR2 is YSLEER in the germline V gene. There are 16 residues in the CDR3. Losses at the gene ends were 1 base for V and 5 bases for J; bases not matched to a gene: 5. The J gene is TRBJ2-5, the V gene TRBV4-3, with 12 bases lining up with TRBD1. This receptor was taken from a person aged 45-60 years with breast cancer. The sample taken for sequencing was blood. This CDR3 reads CASSQGRDRGLETQYF. The CDR3 coding sequence is TGCGCCAGCAGCCAAGGTCGGGACAGGGGGCTGGAGACCCAGTACTTC.